This T cell receptor beta chain originates from a study of shared clonotypes between healthy human individuals. Looking at the study overall: Each donor had three CD4 naive, three CD4 memory, two CD8 naive and one CD8 memory plate.

CDR3 length equals 13 residues. Trimming left V 5 bases short and J 8 bases short, with 12 bases between. CDR1 is KGHSH, CDR2 LQKENI, per germline. Using immunoSEQ multiplex PCR, the repertoire was profiled, and TCRdb retains in-frame clones only, with some absent. This sample has 1,100,000 or so clones, with around 78% found just once. The specimen was memory CD4+ T cells from PBMCs. Described subset: CD45RA-negative fraction. This TCR came from a man younger than 30 in good health. Some clones in this sample may be carry-over from other donors' samples. The gene calls are TRBV18 and TRBJ1-4; maybe TRBD1 (5 bases). The CDR3 coding sequence is TGTGCCAGCTCATCCGGGACTAGGGAAAAACTGTTTTTT. This translates into CASSSGTREKLFF.